This T cell receptor (beta chain) was documented in a study of blood T cell repertoires in COVID-19. On the study more broadly: The United States, Italy and Spain supplied acute and convalescent COVID-19 samples.

The germline V gene encodes CDR1 SGHTA and CDR2 FQGTGA. This CDR3 comprises 16 residues. After removal of 5 bases from V and 1 base from J, the junction contained 8 bases not matched to a gene. Followed over time, Seattle patients had been enrolled while infection was active. Under the authors' procedure: The authors estimated nucleated cell counts from reference gene primer amplification. Method: immunoSEQ multiplex PCR; TCRdb's copy keeps in-frame clones and lacks some. V, J and clone size are those of that table, while D and trimming were read from the DNA. Of 220,000 or so clones in the sample, 82% are singletons; the top ten hold around 8%.

Specimen: peripheral blood. The source of this sequence is a woman of 80 years or more with COVID-19, enrolled during active disease. The chain combines TRBV7-3 with TRBJ2-3; TRBD2 aligns across 8 bases. In nucleotides, the CDR3 is TGTGCCAGCAGCCCTAATAGCGGGACTGGCACAGATACGCAGTATTTT. Its protein is CASSPNSGTGTDTQYF. The whole variable domain, remainder taken from reference TRBV7-3 and TRBJ2-3, is GAGVSQTPSNKVTEKGKYVELRCDPISGHTALYWYRQSLGQGPEFLIYFQGTGAADDSGLPNDRFFAVRPEGSVSTLKIQRTERGDSAVYLCASSPNSGTGTDTQYFGPGTRLTVL.